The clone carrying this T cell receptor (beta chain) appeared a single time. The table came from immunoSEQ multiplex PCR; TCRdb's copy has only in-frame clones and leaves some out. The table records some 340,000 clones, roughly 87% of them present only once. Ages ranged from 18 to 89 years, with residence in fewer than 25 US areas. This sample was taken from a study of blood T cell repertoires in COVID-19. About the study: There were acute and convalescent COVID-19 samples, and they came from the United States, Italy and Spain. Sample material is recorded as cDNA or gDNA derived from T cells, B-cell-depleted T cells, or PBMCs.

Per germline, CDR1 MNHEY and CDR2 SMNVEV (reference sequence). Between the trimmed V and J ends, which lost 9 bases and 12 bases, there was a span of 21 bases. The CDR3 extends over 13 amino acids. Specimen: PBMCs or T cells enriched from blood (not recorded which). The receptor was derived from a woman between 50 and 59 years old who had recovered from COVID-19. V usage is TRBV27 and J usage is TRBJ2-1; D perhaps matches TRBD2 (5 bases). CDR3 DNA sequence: TGTGCCAGTCGGACTTTCCACCTGGACGGGCAGTTCTTC. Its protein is CASRTFHLDGQFF.